A single sample is the source of the 8 T cell receptor delta chains below, sequenced in a study of delta chains in infants with herpesvirus infections. Gamma-chain- and delta-chain-specific primers converted PBMC RNA into TCR cDNA. With CATT, TCRdb re-called clones from the RT-PCR reads. Of some 400 delta-chain clones listed, less than 15% are singletons. Sequencing used peripheral blood, obtained at time point 1 of longitudinal follow-up. Every receptor here comes from a human donor who was a Ugandan infant, either HIV-exposed or HIV-unexposed (not recorded which).

This clone has just a few counts. This DNA's translation and the protein TCRdb lists, from a much larger clone, do not match at residue 18, likely due to a read error; the protein shown is translated from the DNA. The V gene is TRDV1, the J gene TRDJ1; possibly TRDD2 or TRDD3 for D (9 bases each). The CDR3 runs to 22 residues. Germline CDR1 TSWWSYY, CDR2 QGS. DNA of the CDR3: TGTGCTCTTGGGGGCCTTCCTACGAGGTGCCTGGGGGATTTCTCCTACACCAATAAACTCATCTTT. It encodes CALGGLPTRCLGDFSYTNKLIF.

This clone rates as large (0.1 to 1%). Other DNA sequences within the sample encode an identical CDR3. The chain combines TRDV1 with TRDJ1, with D unclear. CDR3 length: 18 amino acids. The V end lost 2 bases, the J end lost 4 bases, and 23 bases lay between the germline ends. Germline V gives CDR1 TSWWSYY, CDR2 QGS. CDR3 in amino acids: CALGEGCQPLTLGDKLIF. In DNA, the CDR3 is TGTGCTCTTGGGGAAGGATGCCAACCCCTCACCTTGGGCGATAAACTCATCTTT.

By proportion, this clone is hyperexpanded. This sequence joins TRDV1 and TRDJ1, with TRDD3 matching over 9 bases. The V gene's germline CDR1 is TSWWSYY and CDR2 QGS. V was pared by 4 bases and J by 6 bases, with 18 bases of the junction left unmatched. CDR3 length equals 18 residues. The CDR3 DNA sequence: TGTGCTCTTGGGGTGTTCCGTGTCGTACTGGGGGACCTACATAAACTCATCTTT. Its protein is CALGVFRVVLGDLHKLIF.

This clone was seen a few times. The TCRdb record carries a much larger clone's protein, which differs from this DNA's translation at residue 13; a read error is the likely cause, and the protein listed here is the DNA translation. The gene calls are TRDV1 and TRDJ1; TRDD3 aligns across 9 bases. The germline gives CDR1 TSWWSYY, CDR2 QGS. CDR3 length equals 20 residues. V lost 0 bases to trimming and J lost 0 bases; unmatched junction nucleotides: 14. CDR3 nucleotides: TGTGCTCTTGGGGAACTAGCAGTGGGGGGGATACCCACTTACACCGATAAACTCATCTTT. Its translation: CALGELAVGGIPTYTDKLIF.

About this clone itself: This may come from a read error, since a much larger clone is one base off. The V and J genes are TRDV1 and TRDJ1, with 9 bases lining up with TRDD3. CDR3 length: 21 residues. The germline V gene encodes CDR1 TSWWSYY and CDR2 QGS. V lost 7 bases to trimming and J lost 6 bases; unmatched junction nucleotides: 30. The CDR3 nucleotides are TGTGCTCTTGCCACCCCTCCCGAGTCTTCCTATCCCACTGGGGGAACCAATAAACTCATCTTT. Residues: CALATPPESSYPTGGTNKLIF.

As to this clone: The mismatch at residue 6 between this DNA's translation and the TCRdb protein of a much larger clone likely reflects a read error; the protein shown is translated from the DNA. The chain joins TRDV1 to TRDJ1; 10 bases map to TRDD3. There are 18 residues in the CDR3. CDR1 is TSWWSYY, CDR2 QGS, per germline. Trimming removed 2 bases from V and 0 bases from J; junction bases left unmatched: 9. CDR3 loop: CALGEWSRTGGYTDKLIF. CDR3 DNA: TGTGCTCTTGGGGAATGGAGCCGTACTGGGGGATACACCGATAAACTCATCTTT.

The chain uses TRDV1 and TRDJ1; a possible D gene is TRDD2 (7 bases). Germline assignment: CDR1 TSWWSYY and CDR2 QGS. The CDR3 consists of 19 residues. V lost 3 bases and J lost 0, with 23 bases in between. As DNA, the CDR3 is TGTGCTCTTGGGGACATTTTCCTACTCGGGTGGGGGGACACCGATAAACTCATCTTT. This gives the protein CALGDIFLLGWGDTDKLIF.

Judged by abundance, this clone is medium-sized. A read error may be the cause here, since a much bigger clone is one base away. In the same sample, other DNA sequences code for this CDR3. The J gene is TRDJ1, the V gene TRDV1; 12 bases map to TRDD3. CDR1 and CDR2 from the germline V gene are TSWWSYY and QGS. Losses at the gene ends were 5 bases for V and 5 bases for J; bases not matched to a gene: 33. The CDR3 totals 24 residues. The CDR3 DNA reads as TGTGCTCTTGGGCTCCCCCAATCCTACTGGGGGATACTGTGTCCACCGAACTGCGATGATAAACTCATCTTT. It specifies CALGLPQSYWGILCPPNCDDKLIF.